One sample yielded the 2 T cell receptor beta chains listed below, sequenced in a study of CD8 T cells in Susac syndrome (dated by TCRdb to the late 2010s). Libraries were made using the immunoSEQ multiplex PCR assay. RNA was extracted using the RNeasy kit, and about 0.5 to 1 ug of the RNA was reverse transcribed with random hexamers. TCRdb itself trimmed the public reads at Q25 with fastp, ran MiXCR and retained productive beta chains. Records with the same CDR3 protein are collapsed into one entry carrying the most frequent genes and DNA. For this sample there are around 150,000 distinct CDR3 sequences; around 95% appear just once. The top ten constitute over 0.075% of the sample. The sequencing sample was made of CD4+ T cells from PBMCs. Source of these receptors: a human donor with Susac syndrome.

The CDR3 reads CASSPPPGGETQYF. Written as DNA, the CDR3 is TGTGCCAGCTCACCACCACCGGGCGGGGAGACCCAGTACTTC. The gene calls are TRBV18 and TRBJ2-5, with D maybe TRBD2 (5 bases). Germline V gene data show CDR1 as KGHSH and CDR2 as LQKENI. V was clipped by 0 bases and J by 5 bases, with 10 bases between them. The CDR3 sequence is 14 residues long.

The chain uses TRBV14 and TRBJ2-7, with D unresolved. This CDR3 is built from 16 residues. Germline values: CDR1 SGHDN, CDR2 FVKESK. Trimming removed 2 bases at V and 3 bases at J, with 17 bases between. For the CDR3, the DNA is TGTGCCAGCAGCCAATTTAGTACCGCGGTGGGCTACGAGCAGTACTTC. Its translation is CASSQFSTAVGYEQYF.